This entry is about one TCR beta chain. Its antigen remains unidentified. CDR3 length: 16 residues. Germline V gene sequence: CDR1 LGHDT, CDR2 YNNKEL (reference sequence). The V and J ends lost 4 bases and 5 bases respectively, with 18 bases between them. Together with a sample-barcoded 5' primer, a J-beta primer mix was included in a second PCR lasting about 7 to 11 cycles. Each CDR3 protein is one row after TCRdb ran MiXCR on the 5' RACE reads. This repertoire shows some 760,000 distinct CDR3 sequences, 20% to 30% found once; its top ten account for around 9.2%. This specimen comes from a study of blood T cells in healthy people across ages. Study in general: Capture via template switching afforded approximately one barcoded beta molecule per two T cells. Study results and limitations: Roughly linear declines in TCR beta diversity per million T cells occurred with age.

These data are also associated with another study on T cells of mothers and their children. That report adds: Unrelated mother-child pairs always had slightly, but never significantly, lower normalized overlap than related pairs.

The sequence was collected from a boy between 10 and 17 years old in good health. The chain combines TRBV3-1 with TRBJ2-1; TRBD1 or TRBD2 may be the D gene (5 bases each). Material for sequencing was blood. DNA for the CDR3: TGTGCCAGCAGCCCCCAGGCAACGGGGCACCACAATGAGCAGTTCTTC. Encoded protein: CASSPQATGHHNEQFF.